Included here is one T cell receptor (beta chain) sequence, with context. Its antigen is not identified. This CDR3 has 17 residues. Looked up from germline, CDR1 is KGHSY and CDR2 is FQNENV. V lost 2 bases, J lost 8 bases, and 21 bases lay in between. Regions amplified from RNA transcripts were the TCR beta CDR3 regions. A set of HTBI primers served as the primers for a first-round RT-PCR of the TCR CDR3. TCRdb reanalysed the multiplex PCR reads using MiXCR and keeps one entry per CDR3 protein. The repertoire holds 600,000 to 700,000 distinct CDR3 sequences, with approximately 42% as singletons. Uncontrolled infection, other autoimmune disease, pregnancy and lactation each barred patients from inclusion. The source of the sample is a study of T cells in Graves' hyperthyroidism and ophthalmopathy. Study-level points and caveats: Most thyroid clonotypes that were expanded above 0.001 also turned up in blood. From stable hyperthyroidism, ophthalmopathy was set apart by a 13 V-J model.

V and J are TRBV16 and TRBJ1-4; D might be TRBD1 (5 bases). The sequenced sample was peripheral blood or thyroid tissue (not recorded which). The clonotype was recovered from an adult man with Graves' disease, either hyperthyroidism or ophthalmopathy (not recorded which). The CDR3 protein is CASSQPKTGTRGEKLFF. The CDR3 DNA follows: TGTGCCAGCAGCCAACCAAAGACCGGGACGCGTGGGGAAAAACTGTTTTTT. Full variable domain (missing parts from reference TRBV16 and TRBJ1-4): GEEVAQTPKHLVRGEGQKAKLYCAPIKGHSYVFWYQQVLKNEFKFLISFQNENVFDETGMPKERFSAKCLPNSPCSLEIQATKLEDSAVYFCASSQPKTGTRGEKLFFGSGTQLSVL.